This is a list of T cell receptor beta chains from one sample in a study of cytomegalovirus exposure and HLA in healthy donors. Sequencing used immunoSEQ multiplex PCR; TCRdb keeps in-frame clones, though not all of them. Among some 150,000 clones listed, around 82% were seen once. Sequencing was carried out using PBMCs. Receptor source: a woman in her forties in good health and CMV-seropositive. Each CDR3 is given with its conserved first and last residue. The D gene is left open where the match is weak. The size entry is marked missing in some rows and otherwise reads once, few, many or a size class.

size	D	length	V	J	CDR3	DNA
NA	TRBD1	17	TRBV7-9	TRBJ1-5	CASSSSGTGYSNQPQHF	TGTGCCAGCAGCTCTTCCGGGACAGGGTATAGCAATCAGCCCCAGCATTTT
NA	TRBD2	13	TRBV7-8	TRBJ2-3	CASGSGRLDTQYF	TGTGCCAGCGGGAGCGGGAGGCTGGATACGCAGTATTTT
few	TRBD1	12	TRBV11-2	TRBJ1-2	CASSLTGVGYTF	TGTGCCAGCAGCTTGACAGGGGTCGGCTACACCTTC
once	NA	18	TRBV13	TRBJ2-2	CASSLSVGVWPRTGELFF	TGTGCCAGCAGCTTATCCGTGGGAGTTTGGCCCCGCACCGGGGAGCTGTTTTTT
NA	TRBD2	15	TRBV6-1	TRBJ2-7	CASSGYTSGSYEQYF	TGTGCCAGCAGTGGGTATACTAGCGGGAGTTACGAGCAGTACTTC
once	NA	14	TRBV9	TRBJ1-1	CASSPRGLSTEAFF	TGTGCCAGCAGCCCCCGAGGGTTGAGCACTGAAGCTTTCTTT
NA	TRBD2	16	TRBV7-3	TRBJ2-3	CASSLRAGGNTDTQYF	TGTGCCAGCAGCTTAAGGGCGGGAGGGAACACAGATACGCAGTATTTT
NA	NA	15	TRBV19	TRBJ2-1	CASSINLAGANEQFF	TGTGCCAGTAGTATTAATCTGGCAGGGGCGAATGAGCAGTTCTTC
NA	NA	14	TRBV6-5	TRBJ1-2	CASSPVAANYGYTF	TGTGCCAGCAGCCCGGTGGCGGCTAACTATGGCTACACCTTC
NA	NA	14	TRBV28	TRBJ2-7	CASSLSRGTYEQYF	TGTGCCAGCAGTTTATCTCGCGGGACCTACGAGCAGTACTTC
NA	TRBD2	16	TRBV19	TRBJ2-6	CASGFSGPGGANVLTF	TGTGCCAGTGGGTTTAGCGGGCCAGGGGGGGCCAACGTCCTGACTTTC
NA	NA	12	TRBV30	TRBJ2-7	CAWRRTRYEQYF	TGTGCCTGGAGGAGAACTCGATACGAGCAGTACTTC
NA	TRBD2	14	TRBV10-3	TRBJ2-1	CAISGLAGPNEQFF	TGTGCCATCAGCGGACTAGCGGGACCCAATGAGCAGTTCTTC
NA	NA	14	TRBV28	TRBJ1-2	CASSPHWSNYGYTF	TGTGCCAGCAGTCCCCATTGGAGTAACTATGGCTACACCTTC
NA	TRBD2	15	TRBV5-1	TRBJ2-7	CASSFGTSSSYEQYF	TGCGCCAGCAGCTTCGGGACTAGTTCCTCCTACGAGCAGTACTTC
NA	TRBD2	13	TRBV5-1	TRBJ2-3	CASMLAGADTQYF	TGCGCCAGCATGCTAGCGGGAGCTGATACGCAGTATTTT
NA	TRBD1	14	TRBV2	TRBJ2-7	CASSVRTGLGEQYF	TGTGCCAGCAGTGTGCGGACAGGGCTGGGCGAGCAGTACTTC
NA	NA	16	TRBV19	TRBJ2-1	CASSSYREQSYNEQFF	TGTGCCAGTAGTTCCTACAGGGAACAATCCTACAATGAGCAGTTCTTC